The clone carrying this TCR beta chain has a handful of counts. The antigen is undetermined. TCRdb used MiXCR to reprocess the RT-PCR reads, holding one entry per CDR3 protein. The repertoire holds around 650,000 distinct CDR3 sequences, with about a sixth as singletons. This specimen belongs to a study of response to subunit inactivated influenza vaccine. Notes on the study in general: The authors suggested that few new T cells are recruited per seasonal influenza vaccination.

Germline V CDR1 and CDR2: SGHTA, FQGNSA. This CDR3 has 15 amino acids. The trim removed 0 bases at V and 5 bases at J, leaving 4 bases unmatched. The sample was PBMCs from blood, taken roughly 13 days after vaccination. The receptor's source is a man aged 50-59 years who received an inactivated influenza vaccine. The J gene is TRBJ2-5, the V gene TRBV7-2, with 9 bases lining up with TRBD2. The CDR3 coding sequence is TGTGCCAGCAGCTTAGCCGGGACTAGCAGGGAGACCCAGTACTTC. Its protein product is CASSLAGTSRETQYF.